These 7 T cell receptor beta chains share one sample of origin, sequenced in a study of metastatic and nonmetastatic thyroid tumors. TCRdb re-called clones via MiXCR from the PCR reads. The data contain around 20,000 clones, over 20% of them singletons. Patients were all untreated before their thyroid surgery. The sequenced sample was adjacent normal tissue. Receptors originate from a female donor with papillary thyroid cancer or a benign thyroid nodule (not recorded which). Some clones in this sample may be carry-over from other donors' samples.

The rearrangement joins TRBV5-8 to TRBJ1-3; D remains unclear. V was clipped by 4 bases and J by 0 bases, with 11 bases between them. Looked up from germline, CDR1 is SGHTS and CDR2 is YDEGEE. This CDR3 has 15 residues. The CDR3: CASSQLGYSGNTIYF. The CDR3, as DNA: TGTGCCAGCAGCCAATTAGGTTACTCTGGAAACACCATATATTTT.

This clone is termed medium-sized. This chain connects TRBV6-1 to TRBJ1-2, with TRBD1 matching 7 bases. Germline CDR1 and CDR2: MNHNS and SASEGT. J gave up 4 bases and V 3 bases, and 8 bases lay outside the gene matches. The CDR3 covers 15 residues. CDR3 in amino acids: CASSDRGAFIYGYTF. The CDR3 DNA sequence: TGTGCCAGCAGTGACAGGGGGGCTTTCATCTATGGCTACACCTTC.

This clone has just a few counts. The chain joins TRBV6-1 to TRBJ1-1; no firm D call. This CDR3 comprises 11 residues. Trimming stripped 4 bases from V and 0 bases from J, with 0 bases between. Germline V gene lookup returns CDR1 MNHNS and CDR2 SASEGT. The CDR3 is CASSVNTEAFF. The CDR3 nucleotides read TGTGCCAGCAGTGTGAACACTGAAGCTTTCTTT.

This clone is medium-sized in the sample. The rearrangement uses TRBV24-1 and TRBJ2-3; TRBD2 matches 10 bases. Germline CDR1 is KGHDR and CDR2 is SFDVKD. The V and J ends lost 3 bases and 2 bases, in that order; junction bases with no gene match: 4. The CDR3 totals 16 residues. CDR3 amino acids: CATSDKREGFTDTQYF. CDR3 in DNA: TGTGCCACCAGTGATAAGCGGGAGGGATTCACAGATACGCAGTATTTT.

A note on this clone: At one of its ends the junction is not consistent with the germline gene, which may arise from a read error. The rearrangement links TRBV2 to TRBJ1-5; 10 nucleotides agree with TRBD1. The germline V gene encodes CDR1 SNHLY and CDR2 FYNNEI. This CDR3 has 16 residues. CDR3 residues: CASSERQGAGDHPQHF. In DNA form, the CDR3 reads TGTGCCAGCAGTGAACGACAGGGGGCCGGGGATCATCCCCAGCATTTT.

The chain carries TRBV12-3 or TRBV12-4 and TRBJ1-1; D is uncertain. V was clipped by 2 bases and J by 1 base, with 20 bases between them. The CDR3 has 18 residues. The CDR3 DNA is TGTGCCAGCAGTTTACAAAGATCACAGTTGGGAAGGAACACTGAAGCTTTCTTT. Residues: CASSLQRSQLGRNTEAFF.

This clone was seen a handful of times. The chain has TRBV19 and TRBJ2-3; 8 positions agree with TRBD2. V gave up 6 bases and J gave up 3 bases; unmatched junction bases: 11. The CDR3 is 16 amino acids. Germline-derived CDR1 and CDR2 are LNHDA and SQIVND (reference sequence). DNA of the CDR3: TGTGCCAGTAGCATCACCGGGAGGGGTGAGACAGATACGCAGTATTTT. This codes for CASSITGRGETDTQYF.